One and the same sample provided the 27 T cell receptor beta chains below, sequenced in a study of early T cells in non-severe SARS-CoV-2 infection. Using its own MiXCR run on the 5' RACE reads, TCRdb lists one record per CDR3 protein. The repertoire holds over 30,000 distinct CDR3 sequences, with around 5.6% as singletons. Material for sequencing was whole blood. The receptors here all came from an adult who was a healthcare worker with PCR-confirmed SARS-CoV-2 infection or an uninfected control (not recorded which).

In this sample, this clonotype turned up a few times. V is TRBV6-5 and J is TRBJ1-5; D is uncertain. CDR1 MNHEY and CDR2 SVGAGI come from the germline V gene. The V gene lost 3 bases and the J gene lost 3 bases, with 6 bases spanning the gap. The CDR3 covers 13 residues. The CDR3 DNA reads TGTGCCAGCAGTTATCAGTTCAATCAGCCCCAGCATTTT. Translation gives CASSYQFNQPQHF.

In its sample, this clonotype ranks as medium-sized. This chain connects TRBV7-9 to TRBJ2-7; D uncertain. The CDR3 runs to 13 residues. The ends were cut back, 1 base at V and 2 bases at J, with 6 bases in the middle. Germline values: CDR1 SEHNR, CDR2 FQNEAQ (reference sequence). The CDR3 bases are TGTGCCAGCAGCTTAGACAAGCCCTACGAGCAGTACTTC. It encodes CASSLDKPYEQYF.

Ten or more counts support this clonotype. This rearrangement joins TRBV2 to TRBJ2-2; D perhaps matches TRBD1 (5 bases). Germline V gene sequence: CDR1 SNHLY, CDR2 FYNNEI. This CDR3 comprises 12 residues. V was trimmed by 4 bases and J by 13 bases, leaving 13 bases between them. CDR3 in DNA: TGTGCCAGCAGTGGTGGGGCCCCGGGGCTGTTTTTT. It translates to CASSGGAPGLFF.

Only a few counts were recorded for this clonotype. The rearrangement joins TRBV11-2 to TRBJ1-1; TRBD1 matches 11 bases. This CDR3 has 15 residues. Germline CDR1 reads SGHAT; CDR2 reads FQNNGV. J lost 6 bases, V lost 0 bases, and 3 bases had no gene match. The CDR3 loop reads CASSLDLDRGPEAFF. The CDR3 DNA reads as TGTGCCAGCAGCTTAGATTTGGACAGGGGGCCTGAAGCTTTCTTT.

For this clonotype: A read error is possible here, since a much larger clone lies one base away. The chain combines TRBV7-2 with TRBJ2-3; 7 bases line up with TRBD2. CDR1 is SGHTA and CDR2 is FQGNSA in the germline V gene. The CDR3 covers 13 residues. The CDR3 bases are TGTGTCAGCAGCGGGGACGGGAGAGATACGCAGTATTTT. This gives the protein CVSSGDGRDTQYF.

This CDR3 reads CASSPAEGKLFF. In DNA form, the CDR3 reads TGTGCCAGCAGCCCGGCCGAGGGAAAACTGTTTTTT. The chain links TRBV3-1 to TRBJ1-4; no reliable D call. This CDR3 is built from 12 residues. Germline V lookup: CDR1 LGHDT, CDR2 YNNKEL (reference sequence). Trimming left V 4 bases short and J 10 bases short, with 10 bases between.

This clonotype was observed many times. The germline gene is not matched at one end of the junction; a read error may be the cause. The chain links TRBV29-1 to TRBJ1-1; no clear D. CDR3 length: 15 residues. Germline CDR1 SQVTM, CDR2 ANQGSEA. The CDR3 nucleotides are TGCAGCATTGAGGGAACGGCGCGATGGAACACTGAAGCTTTCTTT. Amino acids: CSIEGTARWNTEAFF.

This clonotype was observed a few times. The chain couples TRBV2 to TRBJ2-7; perhaps TRBD1 as D (6 bases). Looked up from germline, CDR1 is SNHLY and CDR2 is FYNNEI. The CDR3 is 13 residues long. V lost 8 bases to trimming and J lost 1 base, with 12 bases between them. The CDR3 reads CASGTRISYEQYF. The CDR3 region has the DNA TGTGCCAGCGGGACACGGATTTCCTACGAGCAGTACTTC.

This clonotype was seen repeatedly, ten times or more. The chain has TRBV20-1 and TRBJ2-1; D gene unclear. This CDR3 contains 10 residues. V gave up 4 bases and J gave up 7 bases, with 5 bases separating them. Germline CDR1 and CDR2: DFQATT and SNEGSKA (reference sequence). CDR3 protein: CSAMGNEQFF. CDR3 sequence (DNA): TGCAGTGCTATGGGGAATGAGCAGTTCTTC.

This clonotype was recorded a few times. The rearrangement links TRBV18 to TRBJ2-1, with 9 bases fitting TRBD2. Germline values: CDR1 KGHSH, CDR2 LQKENI. This CDR3 has 16 amino acids. V shed 0 bases, J shed 6 bases, and the junction held 6 bases outside the gene matches. Here the CDR3 DNA reads TGTGCCAGCTCACCACCATGGCGGGGGGGCCCCAATGAGCAGTTCTTC. Protein: CASSPPWRGGPNEQFF.

The sample holds many counts of this clonotype. The rearrangement uses TRBV12-3 or TRBV12-4 and TRBJ2-7, with D tentatively TRBD2 (5 bases). The CDR3 extends over 12 amino acids. With 6 bases removed from V and 7 bases from J, the gap between germline ends came to 13 bases. The CDR3 sequence: CASSPRRREQYF. DNA for the CDR3: TGTGCCAGCAGCCCCCGGCGGAGGGAGCAGTACTTC.

The rearrangement uses TRBV27 and TRBJ1-5, with no clear D. With 3 bases removed from V and 1 base from J, the gap between germline ends came to 19 bases. Germline V gives CDR1 MNHEY, CDR2 SMNVEV (reference sequence). This CDR3 comprises 18 residues. The CDR3 region is CASSFADTGSISNQPQHF. CDR3 nucleotides: TGTGCCAGCAGTTTCGCCGACACGGGCTCTATAAGCAATCAGCCCCAGCATTTT.

This clonotype was seen repeatedly, ten times or more. This chain joins TRBV3-1 and TRBJ1-5, with D perhaps matching TRBD1 (5 bases). CDR1 is LGHDT and CDR2 is YNNKEL in the germline V gene (reference sequence). The CDR3 has 17 amino acids. Trimming took off 0 bases at V and 3 bases at J, with 15 bases between the two ends. The CDR3 coding sequence is TGTGCCAGCAGCCAAGATCCGGGACCGAACCCCAATCAGCCCCAGCATTTT. It specifies CASSQDPGPNPNQPQHF.

The chain employs TRBV28 and TRBJ2-2; 8 nucleotides agree with TRBD1. Trimming removed 9 bases from V and 0 bases from J; junction bases left unmatched: 6. From germline, CDR1 is MDHEN and CDR2 SYDVKM. The CDR3 totals 15 residues. The DNA of the CDR3 is TGTGCCAGTCAGGGGGCCCAGACGAACACCGGGGAGCTGTTTTTT. This codes for CASQGAQTNTGELFF.

The gene calls are TRBV15 and TRBJ1-6; 7 bases are shared with TRBD1. The germline gives CDR1 LNHNV, CDR2 YYDKDF (reference sequence). The CDR3 extends over 19 amino acids. V shed 5 bases and J 7 bases; nucleotides not matched to a gene: 20. This CDR3 reads CATSAPGQRDPKRNSPLHF. Here the CDR3 DNA reads TGTGCCACCAGCGCCCCGGGACAGCGTGACCCGAAGAGAAATTCACCCCTCCACTTT.

This clonotype was counted at least ten times. The chain carries TRBV2 and TRBJ2-1; D not certain. Looked up from germline, CDR1 is SNHLY and CDR2 is FYNNEI. V lost 2 bases, J lost 5 bases, and 13 bases lay in between. The CDR3 runs to 15 residues. CDR3 loop: CASSEQGHGNNEQFF. The CDR3, as DNA: TGTGCCAGCAGTGAACAAGGCCACGGTAACAATGAGCAGTTCTTC.

This clonotype was observed a handful of times. V and J are TRBV7-9 and TRBJ2-7; possibly TRBD1 for D (8 bases). The CDR3 runs to 14 residues. V was shortened by 4 bases and J by 3 bases, with 13 bases between the two germline ends. The germline V gene encodes CDR1 SEHNR and CDR2 FQNEAQ (reference sequence). The CDR3 DNA is TGTGCCAGCAGCTCGGACAGGGAGGGCTACGAGCAGTACTTC. Protein sequence: CASSSDREGYEQYF.

The sample holds a few counts of this clonotype. The V and J genes are TRBV24-1 and TRBJ1-5, with 7 bases lining up with TRBD1. The CDR3 spans 14 residues. The ends lost 7 bases at V and 6 bases at J; junction bases unmatched: 8. Per germline, CDR1 KGHDR and CDR2 SFDVKD. CDR3 coding DNA: TGTGCCACCAGCACAAGACAGGGCAGTCAGCCCCAGCATTTT. Residues: CATSTRQGSQPQHF.

There are a few counts of this clonotype. This chain links TRBV7-9 with TRBJ1-5; D not certain. The V and J ends lost 5 bases and 5 bases respectively, with 10 bases between them. Germline CDR1 is SEHNR and CDR2 is FQNEAQ (reference sequence). This CDR3 region has 13 residues. The CDR3 DNA is TGTGCCAGCAGCCCGAAGGCGGATCAGCCCCAGCATTTT. Translation: CASSPKADQPQHF.

This clonotype was seen many times. The chain has TRBV9 and TRBJ1-2, with D perhaps matching TRBD1 (6 bases). V shed 0 bases and J shed 4 bases, with 13 bases lying between them. The CDR3 is made up of 15 amino acids. In germline, CDR1 is SGDLS, CDR2 YYNGEE. The CDR3 here is CASSVGSGDSYGYTF. As DNA, the CDR3 is TGTGCCAGCAGCGTAGGTTCAGGGGACTCCTATGGCTACACCTTC.

The chain is built from TRBV12-5 and TRBJ1-1; tentatively, D is TRBD1 (5 bases). The CDR3 is 15 residues long. Trimming pared 2 bases from V and 3 bases from J, leaving 13 bases between. CDR1 LGHNT and CDR2 FRNRAP come from the germline V gene. The DNA for the CDR3 is TGTGCTAGTGGTTTGAACCAGGGCTCGGACACTGAAGCTTTCTTT. It encodes CASGLNQGSDTEAFF. The full variable domain, its missing parts supplied by reference TRBV12-5 and TRBJ1-1, is DARVTQTPRHKVTEMGQEVTMRCQPILGHNTVFWYRQTMMQGLELLAYFRNRAPLDDSGMPKDRFSAEMPDATLATLKIQPSEPRDSAVYFCASGLNQGSDTEAFFGQGTRLTVV.

This clonotype was seen at least ten times. The V gene is TRBV10-3, the J gene TRBJ2-3, with TRBD2 matching 8 bases. V gave up 2 bases and J gave up 15 bases; unmatched junction bases: 7. Per germline, CDR1 ENHRY and CDR2 SYGVKD. The length of the CDR3 is 12 residues. The CDR3 reads CAISERGTRGYF. DNA of the CDR3: TGTGCCATCAGTGAGAGGGGGACTAGAGGATATTTT.

This clonotype was recorded many times. The V gene is TRBV19, the J gene TRBJ2-1, with TRBD2 matching 12 bases. This CDR3 has 14 amino acids. Germline V gene lookup returns CDR1 LNHDA and CDR2 SQIVND (reference sequence). After removal of 10 bases from V and 4 bases from J, the junction contained 5 bases not matched to a gene. As DNA, the CDR3 is TGTGCCACCACTAGCGGGGGGATGTACAATGAGCAGTTCTTC. It is translated as CATTSGGMYNEQFF.

This clonotype was counted many times. V and J are TRBV3-1 and TRBJ1-5; perhaps TRBD1 as D (5 bases). The V end was cut by 1 base, the J end by 3 bases, with 19 bases between. The CDR3 has 18 residues. The V gene's germline CDR1 is LGHDT and CDR2 YNNKEL (reference sequence). DNA for the CDR3: TGTGCCAGCAGCCAAGGTGGGGGGACTAACTCCATCAATCAGCCCCAGCATTTT. Residues: CASSQGGGTNSINQPQHF. Combining the CDR3 with reference TRBV3-1 and TRBJ1-5 gives the whole variable domain DTAVSQTPKYLVTQMGNDKSIKCEQNLGHDTMYWYKQDSKKFLKIMFSYNNKELIINETVPNRFSPKSPDKAHLNLHINSLELGDSAVYFCASSQGGGTNSINQPQHFGDGTRLSIL.

The rearrangement links TRBV6-2 or TRBV6-3 to TRBJ1-1; D is uncertain. CDR1 and CDR2 (germline): MNHEY, SVGEGT. The CDR3 has 15 residues. The germline V and J ends were trimmed by 5 bases and 0 bases, with 13 bases remaining between them. In DNA, the CDR3 is TGTGCCAGCAGTCAAAAACAGAGACTGAACACTGAAGCTTTCTTT. Amino acid sequence: CASSQKQRLNTEAFF.

This CDR3 is CASSEPTRGVQETQYF. The DNA of the CDR3 is TGTGCCAGCAGTGAACCCACACGGGGGGTCCAAGAGACCCAGTACTTC. The gene calls are TRBV25-1 and TRBJ2-5; 7 bases map to TRBD2. In germline, CDR1 is MGHDK, CDR2 SYGVNS. V shed 2 bases and J 1 base; nucleotides not matched to a gene: 7. The CDR3 is 16 residues long.

In this sample, this clonotype turned up a few times. The rearrangement uses TRBV19 and TRBJ2-5; D might be TRBD2 (5 bases). Germline CDR1 reads LNHDA; CDR2 reads SQIVND (reference sequence). The CDR3 has 14 amino acids. The V and J ends lost 8 bases and 1 base respectively, with 14 bases between them. CDR3 DNA: TGTGCCAGTGGACCAGCGGACCGCCAAGAGACCCAGTACTTC. Translating gives CASGPADRQETQYF.